The source of this T cell receptor (beta chain) is a study of shared clonotypes between healthy human individuals. Study-level results: Clonotype sharing among the donors was expected to vary with sequencing depth. Relative to clonotypes present in all four donors, those not shared had lower generation probabilities.

Turning to this clone: No antigen is known for it.

The repertoire was sequenced with immunoSEQ multiplex PCR; TCRdb's copy has only in-frame clones and lacks some. The sample holds millions of clones, around nine tenths seen once. It was into CD45RA+ naive and CD45RA-negative memory subsets that the CD4+ cells were split. The germline CDR1 and CDR2 sequences are SNHLY and FYNNEI. Trimming took off 5 bases at V and 4 bases at J, with 9 bases between the two ends. The CDR3 runs 13 residues. This chain links TRBV2 with TRBJ1-5; weak D call: TRBD1 (6 bases). This clonotype was sampled from a man younger than 30 in good health. Source material: naive CD4+ T cells sorted from blood. Subset denoted: CD45RA+ positively selected. CDR3 in amino acids: CASSRGENQPQHF. The CDR3 DNA reads TGTGCCAGCAGTAGGGGGGAAAATCAGCCCCAGCATTTT.